What follows is one TCR beta chain and its context. Its antigen is as yet unknown. These data originate in a study of T-cell memory formation after mild COVID-19. Study results and limitations: That cross-reactive memory joined was suggested by some responding clones appearing in pre-infection memory.

Libraries for TCRalpha and TCRbeta carried sample barcodes and unique molecular identifiers via 5'RACE. TCRdb re-analysed the 5' RACE reads in MiXCR, keeping a single row per CDR3 protein. In the table there are about 440,000 distinct CDR3 sequences, 15% to 20% of which are singletons. Trimming removed 1 base from V and 7 bases from J, with 5 bases in between. The germline V gene encodes CDR1 LGHDT and CDR2 YNNKEL (reference sequence). The CDR3 runs 13 residues. The source material was PBMCs or a T cell subset sorted from them (not recorded which). This TCR came from an adult woman who had mild COVID-19 (a few samples of this study predate the infection). Cell type and time point are not known. The chain employs TRBV3-1 and TRBJ1-6; D not certain. The CDR3 region is CASSQGVNSPLHF. The CDR3 DNA reads TGTGCCAGCAGCCAAGGGGTAAATTCACCCCTCCACTTT.